The following is a T cell receptor (beta chain) sequence with its context. No antigen is known for it. The CDR3 is 12 residues long. Germline V gene lookup returns CDR1 SEHNR and CDR2 FQNEAQ (reference sequence). Trimming cost V 8 bases and J 9 bases; bases outside gene matches: 2. PCR used 60 Vbeta primers and 13 Jbeta primers. Here immunoSEQ multiplex PCR was the method, and the copy in TCRdb shows in-frame clones only, minus some. The sample has 130,000 or so clones, 50% to 80% seen once; the top ten hold about 8.3%. The data derive from a study of cytomegalovirus exposure and HLA in healthy donors. Study-level findings and limits: CMV serostatus stood as the only immune exposure information on hand. Prediction of most subjects' HLA-A and HLA-B alleles by TCR beta sequences was reportedly accurate.

The receptor comes from a woman in her thirties or forties in good health and CMV-seropositive. Material for sequencing was PBMCs. V gene TRBV7-9 combines with J gene TRBJ1-6; TRBD1 matches 9 bases. The DNA of the CDR3 is TGTGCCAGCGGGACAGGGACTTCACCCCTCCACTTT. Protein sequence: CASGTGTSPLHF.